This paragraph covers one T cell receptor (beta chain) sequence. Profiled with immunoSEQ multiplex PCR; TCRdb holds only in-frame clones, not every one. The sample has under 1,100,000 clones; approximately 76% are singletons. V lost 3 bases and J 2 bases, leaving 11 bases between the germline ends. The CDR3 loop spans 15 amino acids. Per the germline V gene, CDR1 is KGHSH and CDR2 is LQKENI. This entry is derived from a study of shared clonotypes between healthy human individuals. The material sequenced was memory CD4+ T cells sorted from blood. As for subset: CD45RA-negative fraction. The clonotype comes from a man aged 18 to 30 in good health. The chain employs TRBV18 and TRBJ1-3, with D unresolved. The CDR3 DNA is TGTGCCAGCTCACCGGAAAACTTGGCTGGAAACACCATATATTTT. It translates to CASSPENLAGNTIYF.